Sequencing of this T cell receptor (beta chain) was carried out in a study of blood T cell repertoires in COVID-19. Study overall: Acute-phase and convalescent COVID-19 samples originated in the United States, Italy and Spain.

V shed 11 bases, J shed 5 bases, and the junction held 9 bases outside the gene matches. CDR3 length equals 13 residues. Germline V gene data show CDR1 as MNHNY and CDR2 as SVGAGI (reference sequence). Per the study methods: Estimates of nucleated cell counts were drawn from the amplification of reference gene primers. TCRdb keeps only in-frame clones here, not all; method: immunoSEQ multiplex PCR. V and J calls and clone size follow that table, whereas D and trimming were derived from the DNA. The data contain some 240,000 clones, roughly 82% of them singletons. Material for sequencing was peripheral blood. The origin of this receptor is a woman aged 40 to 50 who had recovered from COVID-19. The chain joins TRBV6-6 to TRBJ1-3; 7 bases align to TRBD1. CDR3 bases: TGTGCCTCTATGGAGGGGGCCAGAAACACCATATATTTT. Protein product: CASMEGARNTIYF.